This TCR beta chain appears in the sequencing data of a study of T cell responses to AZD1222 COVID-19 vaccine. The CDR3 spans 15 residues. The V segment lost 4 bases and the J segment 2 bases; nucleotides outside the gene matches: 4. The V gene's germline CDR1 is MNHEY and CDR2 SVGEGT. As for this clone: The antigen is undetermined.

Sequenced by immunoSEQ multiplex PCR; TCRdb stores in-frame clones only, minus some. The sample consists of 73,000 or so clones, around 82% of them appearing once. General study points: Baseline seropositivity occurred in only a handful of AZD1222 recipients. Repertoires were sampled only after the peak T cell response. It should be noted that donors were predominantly white British and more often female, and clonal diversity was possibly underestimated.

Both about-4-week and about-12-week second-dose recipients were combined. This chain joins TRBV6-2 or TRBV6-3 and TRBJ2-3; 9 bases fit TRBD2. The origin of this receptor is an adult who received the AZD1222 COVID-19 vaccine. The source material was peripheral blood, sampled 28 days after the second AZD1222 dose. This CDR3 is CASSSIAGVTDTQYF. CDR3 DNA: TGTGCCAGCAGTTCTATAGCGGGAGTCACAGATACGCAGTATTTT.